Here is one T cell receptor beta chain with its context. What it binds is unknown. The junction departs from the called germline gene at one end, perhaps through a read error. The sample comes from a study of shared clonotypes between healthy human individuals. This table comes from immunoSEQ multiplex PCR, and its TCRdb copy is limited to in-frame clones, with some not included. Of about 1.5 million clones in the sample, 95% to 99% were seen once. The CDR3 totals 13 residues. Germline V gene sequence: CDR1 ENHRY, CDR2 SYGVKD. Study-wide results and caveats: Rarefaction curves obtained for sorted subsets showed sequencing incomplete despite large depth.

The gene calls are TRBV10-3 and TRBJ1-1; D ambiguous. This receptor was identified in a young man in good health. Sequenced: naive CD4+ T cells sorted from blood. The subset denotes: CD45RA+ positively selected. The chain's CDR3 is CAISESRTEGTFF. CDR3 coding DNA: TGCGCCATCAGTGAGTCCCGGACCGAAGGGACTTTCTTT.